Listed below are T cell receptor beta chains from one sample, sequenced in a study of shared clonotypes between healthy human individuals. TCRdb's copy holds only in-frame clones and misses some; the assay was immunoSEQ multiplex PCR. The sample lists about 460,000 clones; around 77% were seen once. Sequenced sample: PBMCs. The receptors were gathered from a woman between 40 and 55 years old in good health. Some clones in this sample may be carry-over from other donors' samples. CDR3s include the opening cysteine and the closing phenylalanine or tryptophan. Fields, in order: D gene, J gene, V gene, clone size, CDR3 protein, CDR3 DNA. D genes are given only for firm matches. Expanded clones get a size class; other rows say once, few or many, or leave the size out.

D gene: TRBD2; J gene: TRBJ2-5; V gene: TRBV7-8; clone size: .; CDR3 protein: CASSSRGSGGETQYF; CDR3 DNA: TGTGCCAGCAGCTCAAGGGGAAGCGGGGGGGAGACCCAGTACTTC
D gene: .; J gene: TRBJ2-1; V gene: TRBV7-3; clone size: few; CDR3 protein: CASSLKSREWHNEQFF; CDR3 DNA: TGTGCCAGCAGCTTAAAGTCCCGGGAGTGGCACAATGAGCAGTTCTTC
D gene: .; J gene: TRBJ2-2; V gene: TRBV10-3; clone size: few; CDR3 protein: CAISQGLPTGELFF; CDR3 DNA: TGTGCCATCAGTCAAGGACTTCCCACCGGGGAGCTGTTTTTT
D gene: TRBD2; J gene: TRBJ2-1; V gene: TRBV2; clone size: many; CDR3 protein: CASSLIAGVEQFF; CDR3 DNA: TGTGCCAGCAGTTTGATAGCGGGAGTAGAGCAGTTCTTC
D gene: TRBD1; J gene: TRBJ1-1; V gene: TRBV29-1; clone size: .; CDR3 protein: CSVQAQRTGETEAFF; CDR3 DNA: TGCAGCGTTCAGGCCCAAAGGACAGGGGAAACTGAAGCTTTCTTT
D gene: TRBD2; J gene: TRBJ2-3; V gene: TRBV6-4; clone size: .; CDR3 protein: CASSEGLAGGEDTQYF; CDR3 DNA: TGTGCCAGCAGTGAAGGTCTAGCGGGAGGAGAAGATACGCAGTATTTT
D gene: TRBD2; J gene: TRBJ2-1; V gene: TRBV29-1; clone size: .; CDR3 protein: CSVESSGVISYNEQFF; CDR3 DNA: TGCAGCGTTGAATCTAGCGGGGTCATATCCTACAATGAGCAGTTCTTC
D gene: .; J gene: TRBJ1-2; V gene: TRBV7-2; clone size: many; CDR3 protein: CASSLSLSHYYGYTF; CDR3 DNA: TGTGCCAGCAGCTTAAGTCTGTCTCACTATTATGGCTACACCTTC
D gene: .; J gene: TRBJ2-2; V gene: TRBV27; clone size: .; CDR3 protein: CATCMGPGGELFF; CDR3 DNA: TGTGCCACTTGCATGGGGCCTGGCGGGGAGCTGTTTTTT
D gene: .; J gene: TRBJ2-7; V gene: TRBV5-8; clone size: .; CDR3 protein: CASSLERGGDEQYF; CDR3 DNA: TGTGCCAGCAGCTTGGAAAGGGGGGGAGACGAGCAGTACTTC
D gene: .; J gene: TRBJ1-1; V gene: TRBV5-5; clone size: .; CDR3 protein: CASSLPGTGTEAFF; CDR3 DNA: TGTGCCAGCAGCTTGCCGGGGACGGGCACTGAAGCTTTCTTT
D gene: .; J gene: TRBJ1-2; V gene: TRBV29-1; clone size: .; CDR3 protein: CSVDSGSGYGYTF; CDR3 DNA: TGCAGCGTTGATTCAGGGTCGGGCTATGGCTACACCTTC
D gene: TRBD1; J gene: TRBJ2-1; V gene: TRBV28; clone size: .; CDR3 protein: CASSPTGGSYNEQFF; CDR3 DNA: TGTGCCAGCAGTCCGACAGGGGGCTCCTACAATGAGCAGTTCTTC
D gene: TRBD2; J gene: TRBJ2-7; V gene: TRBV4-2; clone size: .; CDR3 protein: CASSQEREGPYEQYF; CDR3 DNA: TGTGCCAGCAGCCAGGAGCGGGAGGGCCCCTACGAGCAGTACTTC
D gene: .; J gene: TRBJ1-1; V gene: TRBV29-1; clone size: .; CDR3 protein: CSADRTNTEAFF; CDR3 DNA: TGCAGCGCTGACAGGACGAACACTGAAGCTTTCTTT
D gene: TRBD2; J gene: TRBJ2-3; V gene: TRBV10-2; clone size: .; CDR3 protein: CASSPASGVDTQYF; CDR3 DNA: TGCGCCAGCAGTCCGGCTAGCGGGGTCGATACGCAGTATTTT
D gene: TRBD2; J gene: TRBJ2-5; V gene: TRBV30; clone size: .; CDR3 protein: CAWISGGQETQYF; CDR3 DNA: TGTGCCTGGATTAGCGGGGGTCAAGAGACCCAGTACTTC
D gene: .; J gene: TRBJ2-5; V gene: TRBV15; clone size: .; CDR3 protein: CATSREGQETQYF; CDR3 DNA: TGTGCCACCAGCAGAGAGGGCCAAGAGACCCAGTACTTC